A single sample is the source of the 22 T cell receptor beta chains below, sequenced in a study of early T cells in non-severe SARS-CoV-2 infection. Each CDR3 protein is one row after TCRdb ran MiXCR on the 5' RACE reads. This table has 60,000 or so distinct CDR3 sequences, over 10% appearing once. This specimen consisted of whole blood, obtained at baseline. Receptors originate from an adult who was a healthcare worker with PCR-confirmed SARS-CoV-2 infection or an uninfected control (not recorded which).

This clonotype has a handful of counts. The gene calls are TRBV12-5 and TRBJ1-4; TRBD1 matches at 9 bases. Germline CDR1 LGHNT, CDR2 FRNRAP. The CDR3 consists of 14 residues. With V trimmed by 5 bases and J by 8 bases, 6 bases remained unmatched. In DNA, the CDR3 is TGTGCTAGTGGTGAACAGGGGGCTTACGAAAAACTGTTTTTT. Translating it yields CASGEQGAYEKLFF.

This clonotype was detected only a few times. V is TRBV20-1 and J is TRBJ2-2; 10 nucleotides agree with TRBD2. V lost 6 bases to trimming and J lost 7 bases; unmatched junction nucleotides: 26. This CDR3 is 20 amino acids long. Germline V gene data show CDR1 as DFQATT and CDR2 as SNEGSKA (reference sequence). The CDR3 is CSARDRRELAGRCTNGELFF. CDR3 nucleotide sequence: TGCAGTGCCAGGGACAGGAGGGAACTAGCGGGGCGGTGTACTAACGGGGAGCTGTTTTTT.

DNA for the CDR3: TGTGCCAGCAGTTCAGTTCTAGAGACCCAGTACTTC. Encoded protein: CASSSVLETQYF. This chain connects TRBV7-6 to TRBJ2-5, with no clear D. The CDR3 has 12 residues. V dropped 6 bases and J dropped 4 bases, with 9 bases sitting between them. Germline loops: CDR1 SGHVS, CDR2 FNYEAQ.

This clonotype showed up just a few times. The chain uses TRBV25-1 and TRBJ2-5; a weak D match, TRBD2 (7 bases). The CDR3 covers 15 residues. Germline CDR1 is MGHDK and CDR2 is SYGVNS. The V gene lost 2 bases and the J gene lost 3 bases, with 13 bases spanning the gap. CDR3 sequence (DNA): TGTGCCAGCAGTGAAGGGGGGGGGCTTAAAGAGACCCAGTACTTC. Encoded protein: CASSEGGGLKETQYF.

This clonotype has ten or more counts. The V call is TRBV19, the J call TRBJ2-2; D is ambiguous. The ends were cut back, 3 bases at V and 5 bases at J, with 7 bases in the middle. This CDR3 has 13 residues. CDR1 and CDR2 from the germline V gene are LNHDA and SQIVND (reference sequence). CDR3 nucleotide sequence: TGTGCCAGTAGTATTGAGTGGACCGGGGAGCTGTTTTTT. This sequence encodes CASSIEWTGELFF.

This clonotype has only a few counts. The chain joins TRBV20-1 to TRBJ2-2; maybe TRBD2 (5 bases). Per germline, CDR1 DFQATT and CDR2 SNEGSKA (reference sequence). The CDR3 is 13 amino acids. V lost 6 bases and J lost 0, with 8 bases in between. This CDR3 is CSARLPNTGELFF. CDR3 bases: TGCAGTGCGAGACTACCGAACACCGGGGAGCTGTTTTTT.

The sample holds a few counts of this clonotype. This CDR3 is CASSYSTGSSYNEQFF. The CDR3 DNA reads TGTGCCAGCAGTTACTCGACCGGGAGCTCCTACAATGAGCAGTTCTTC. The rearrangement links TRBV6-5 to TRBJ2-1, with D perhaps matching TRBD2 (6 bases). V lost 0 bases to trimming and J lost 0 bases, with 9 bases between them. The CDR3 covers 16 residues. Per the germline V gene, CDR1 is MNHEY and CDR2 is SVGAGI.

This clonotype was seen a few times. This chain joins TRBV20-1 and TRBJ2-5; a weak D match, TRBD2 (5 bases). CDR3 length: 14 amino acids. The germline V and J ends were trimmed by 1 base and 5 bases, with 14 bases remaining between them. CDR1 and CDR2 from the germline V gene are DFQATT and SNEGSKA (reference sequence). CDR3 DNA: TGCAGTGCTAGAGGTCCAGGACTTGGGGAGACCCAGTACTTC. Protein product: CSARGPGLGETQYF.

The chain links TRBV27 to TRBJ2-5; tentative D call: TRBD2 (6 bases). The CDR3 sequence is 13 residues long. CDR1 is MNHEY, CDR2 SMNVEV, per germline (reference sequence). V was pared by 10 bases and J by 0 bases, with 12 bases between. The CDR3 here is CATGLPYQETQYF. The CDR3 DNA follows: TGTGCCACGGGACTTCCGTACCAAGAGACCCAGTACTTC.

The chain employs TRBV27 and TRBJ2-3; the match to TRBD2 covers 7 bases. The CDR3 extends over 14 amino acids. The germline CDR1 and CDR2 sequences are MNHEY and SMNVEV (reference sequence). V was pared by 7 bases and J by 4 bases, with 8 bases of the junction left unmatched. CDR3 bases: TGTGCCAGCACCGAGGGAGGGCCCCCAGATACGCAGTATTTT. This encodes CASTEGGPPDTQYF.

This clonotype was observed a few times. The CDR3 is CASSAWGEQYF. The CDR3 DNA follows: TGTGCCAGCAGTGCCTGGGGCGAGCAGTACTTC. The chain joins TRBV2 to TRBJ2-7, with D unclear. The CDR3 length is 11 residues. CDR1 and CDR2 (germline): SNHLY, FYNNEI. V was clipped by 4 bases and J by 6 bases, with 7 bases between them.

Many counts were recorded for this clonotype. The V gene is TRBV11-2, the J gene TRBJ2-7; D remains ambiguous. The germline CDR1 and CDR2 sequences are SGHAT and FQNNGV. Trimming took off 8 bases at V and 1 base at J, with 30 bases between the two ends. The CDR3 has 19 residues. CDR3 bases: TGTGCCAGCTTTCACGGATTATTCGGTTCGGCTTCTCGTTCCTACGAGCAGTACTTC. This codes for CASFHGLFGSASRSYEQYF.

This clonotype was seen at least ten times. The V and J genes are TRBV12-3 or TRBV12-4 and TRBJ1-3; possible D gene TRBD1, 5 bases. This CDR3 is built from 15 residues. The V end was cut by 6 bases, the J end by 0 bases, with 12 bases between. The CDR3 DNA reads as TGTGCCAGCAGAGCCGGGACGAGCTCTGGAAACACCATATATTTT. It translates to CASRAGTSSGNTIYF.

The chain has TRBV12-5 and TRBJ1-1, with TRBD1 as a possible D gene (5 bases). CDR1 LGHNT and CDR2 FRNRAP come from the germline V gene. Deletions cut 3 bases from V and 1 base from J, with 9 bases between. CDR3 length: 14 amino acids. CDR3 nucleotide sequence: TGTGCTAGTGGTTTAGGGGCGACGAACACTGAAGCTTTCTTT. Protein: CASGLGATNTEAFF.

About this clonotype itself: The CDR3 ends on some other residue instead of the conserved phenylalanine or tryptophan, so this is likely a read error. The genes are TRBV9 and TRBJ1-4; possibly TRBD1 for D (5 bases). This CDR3 is built from 16 residues. The V gene lost 0 bases and the J gene lost 7 bases, with 16 bases spanning the gap. Germline V gives CDR1 SGDLS, CDR2 YYNGEE. Here the CDR3 reads CASSVATPGPGEKLFS. The CDR3 DNA sequence: TGTGCCAGCAGCGTAGCTACCCCGGGACCCGGTGAAAAACTGTTTTCT.

This clonotype was observed a handful of times. This chain's CDR3 is CASSLPRTGNWTEAFF. CDR3 coding DNA: TGTGCCAGCAGCTTACCCCGGACAGGGAATTGGACTGAAGCTTTCTTT. The chain links TRBV21-1 to TRBJ1-1; the table assigns TRBD1, which was not confirmed against the DNA. TRBV21-1 is labeled a pseudogene. The CDR3 consists of 16 residues.

This clonotype was seen a handful of times. The CDR3 sequence is CSVEDGSRSYEQYF. The DNA of the CDR3 is TGCAGCGTTGAAGACGGGAGTAGGTCCTACGAGCAGTACTTC. This rearrangement joins TRBV29-1 to TRBJ2-7, with D perhaps TRBD2 (6 bases). V dropped 0 bases and J dropped 1 base, with 10 bases sitting between them. From germline, CDR1 is SQVTM and CDR2 ANQGSEA. The CDR3 is 14 residues long.

This clonotype was observed a handful of times. The chain uses TRBV7-9 and TRBJ1-5; D perhaps matches TRBD1 (5 bases). Germline V gene data show CDR1 as SEHNR and CDR2 as FQNEAQ (reference sequence). This CDR3 contains 14 residues. Trimming removed 3 bases from V and 5 bases from J, with 11 bases in between. CDR3 protein: CASSLGQGYQPQHF. The CDR3 DNA sequence: TGTGCCAGCAGCTTGGGGCAGGGCTATCAGCCCCAGCATTTT.

This clonotype was seen a few times. The chain recombines TRBV6-2 or TRBV6-3 with TRBJ1-2; TRBD1 aligns across 7 bases. CDR1 and CDR2 from the germline V gene are MNHEY and SVGEGT. V shed 2 bases, J shed 7 bases, and the junction held 7 bases outside the gene matches. The CDR3 runs 14 residues. The CDR3 DNA is TGTGCCAGCAGTTACGACAGGGCAGGTATTGGCTACACCTTC. Its translation: CASSYDRAGIGYTF.

This clonotype was observed at least ten times. This chain uses TRBV13 with TRBJ2-7; 11 bases fit TRBD1. In germline, CDR1 is PRHDT, CDR2 FYEKMQ (reference sequence). V was pared by 1 base and J by 1 base, with 3 bases of the junction left unmatched. The CDR3 extends over 16 amino acids. The CDR3 DNA is TGTGCCAGCAGCTTAGTTGGACAGGGGGCTTCCTACGAGCAGTACTTC. Protein: CASSLVGQGASYEQYF.

In this sample, this clonotype turned up a few times. The chain is built from TRBV7-9 and TRBJ2-1; the match to TRBD2 covers 8 bases. The CDR3 spans 17 residues. The V segment lost 4 bases and the J segment 3 bases; nucleotides outside the gene matches: 11. Germline CDR1 reads SEHNR; CDR2 reads FQNEAQ (reference sequence). Here the CDR3 reads CASSSNYRLASYNEQFF. CDR3 DNA sequence: TGTGCCAGCAGCTCAAACTATCGACTAGCGAGCTACAATGAGCAGTTCTTC.

The genes are TRBV10-2 and TRBJ2-1; 8 positions match TRBD2. Losses at the gene ends were 8 bases for V and 10 bases for J; bases not matched to a gene: 13. Germline CDR1 reads WSHSY; CDR2 reads SAAADI. This CDR3 spans 14 amino acids. The CDR3 nucleotides read TGCGCCAGCCGGTCTTCACTAGCGGTGGGCGAGCAGTTCTTC. This codes for CASRSSLAVGEQFF.